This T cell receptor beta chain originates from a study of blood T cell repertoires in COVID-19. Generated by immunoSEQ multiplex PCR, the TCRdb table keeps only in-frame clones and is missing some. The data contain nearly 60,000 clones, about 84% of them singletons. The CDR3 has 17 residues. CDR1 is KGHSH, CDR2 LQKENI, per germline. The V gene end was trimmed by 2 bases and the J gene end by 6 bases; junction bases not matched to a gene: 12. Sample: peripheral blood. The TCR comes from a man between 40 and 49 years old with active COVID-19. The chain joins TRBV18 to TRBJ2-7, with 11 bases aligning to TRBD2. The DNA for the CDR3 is TGTGCCAGCTCACCAAGAGAAAGCACTAGCGGGAGTTTCGAGCAGTACTTC. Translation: CASSPRESTSGSFEQYF.